This is a list of T cell receptor beta chains from one sample in a study of blood T cell repertoires in COVID-19. The protocol was immunoSEQ multiplex PCR, while the TCRdb copy is restricted to in-frame clones and leaves out a portion. The top ten hold 7.5% to 10% of the sample, which has about 180,000 clones, more than 70% seen once. The sequenced sample was PBMCs or T cells enriched from blood (not recorded which). All receptors derive from a woman in her thirties who had recovered from COVID-19. Both conserved end residues are trimmed from each CDR3. Each record gives: clone size, V gene, CDR3 protein. Clone size is shown for a subset of rows, as once, few, many or a class of expanded clone.

clone size: NA
V gene: TRBV5-1
CDR3 protein: ASSLVRPTGELF

clone size: few
V gene: TRBV7-3
CDR3 protein: ASSFGQGSFDDGYT

clone size: NA
V gene: TRBV9
CDR3 protein: ASSSGVSPLH

clone size: NA
V gene: TRBV11-3
CDR3 protein: ASSLLASGTDTQY

clone size: NA
V gene: TRBV5-1
CDR3 protein: ASSYWTGTSYGYT

clone size: few
V gene: TRBV5-5
CDR3 protein: ASSLGTGGLGELF

clone size: NA
V gene: TRBV24-1
CDR3 protein: ATSDARGANSPLH

clone size: NA
V gene: TRBV27
CDR3 protein: ASKVETSTDTQY

clone size: once
V gene: TRBV7-9
CDR3 protein: ASSLVRGDSPLH

clone size: few
V gene: TRBV7-9
CDR3 protein: ASSATGQGVSPLH

clone size: NA
V gene: TRBV2
CDR3 protein: ASSERVLAPREFDEQF

clone size: NA
V gene: TRBV6-5
CDR3 protein: ASIKGRSNTGELF

clone size: NA
V gene: TRBV7-3
CDR3 protein: ASSLTGGGYNEQF

clone size: NA
V gene: TRBV20-1
CDR3 protein: SAGDGHEQY

clone size: NA
V gene: TRBV7-3
CDR3 protein: ASSAGGIYGYT

clone size: NA
V gene: TRBV24-1
CDR3 protein: ATSDFREQF

clone size: few
V gene: TRBV11-2
CDR3 protein: ASRSPGGGDSPLH

clone size: NA
V gene: TRBV7-9
CDR3 protein: ASNPPGSTEAF

clone size: NA
V gene: TRBV29-1
CDR3 protein: SVRDNFNQPQH

clone size: once
V gene: TRBV5-6
CDR3 protein: ASSLDEGLNTEAF

clone size: many
V gene: TRBV5-1
CDR3 protein: ASSEQGNQPQH

clone size: NA
V gene: TRBV15
CDR3 protein: ATSGGLGAYEQY

clone size: NA
V gene: TRBV6-5
CDR3 protein: ASSFGQGFRTEAF

clone size: NA
V gene: TRBV7-9
CDR3 protein: ASSLGQGMEETQY

clone size: NA
V gene: TRBV23-1
CDR3 protein: ASTKGGQKNQETQY

clone size: NA
V gene: TRBV7-8
CDR3 protein: ASTRLRQGVDNEQF

clone size: NA
V gene: TRBV28
CDR3 protein: ASSRTGGVGGYT